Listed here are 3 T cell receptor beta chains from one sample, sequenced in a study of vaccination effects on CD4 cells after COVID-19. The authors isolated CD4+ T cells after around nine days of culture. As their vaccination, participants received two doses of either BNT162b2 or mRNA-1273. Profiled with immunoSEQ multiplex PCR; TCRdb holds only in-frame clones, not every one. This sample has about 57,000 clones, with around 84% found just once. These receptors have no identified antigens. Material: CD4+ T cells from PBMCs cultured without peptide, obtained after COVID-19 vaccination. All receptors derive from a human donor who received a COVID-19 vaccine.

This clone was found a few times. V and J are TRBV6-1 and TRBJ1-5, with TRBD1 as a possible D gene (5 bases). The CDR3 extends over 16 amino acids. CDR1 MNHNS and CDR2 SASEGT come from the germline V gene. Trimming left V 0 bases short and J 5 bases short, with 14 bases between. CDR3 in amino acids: CASSEAAPGGYQPQHF. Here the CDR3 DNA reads TGTGCCAGCAGTGAAGCGGCCCCTGGGGGTTATCAGCCCCAGCATTTT.

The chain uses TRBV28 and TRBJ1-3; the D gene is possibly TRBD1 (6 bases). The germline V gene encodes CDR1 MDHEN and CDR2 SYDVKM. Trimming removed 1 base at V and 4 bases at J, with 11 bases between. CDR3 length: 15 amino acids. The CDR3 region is CASSLSGVGGNTIYF. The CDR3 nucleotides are TGTGCCAGCAGTTTATCAGGGGTGGGGGGAAACACCATATATTTT.

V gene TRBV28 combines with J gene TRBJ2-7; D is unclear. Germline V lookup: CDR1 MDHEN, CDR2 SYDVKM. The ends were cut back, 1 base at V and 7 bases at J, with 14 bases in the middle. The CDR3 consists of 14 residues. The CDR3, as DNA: TGTGCCAGCAGTTTATTCTGGGCCGTGCGGGAGCAGTACTTC. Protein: CASSLFWAVREQYF.